One and the same sample provided the 7 T cell receptor beta chains below, sequenced in a study of shared clonotypes between healthy human individuals. The assay was immunoSEQ multiplex PCR, and TCRdb's table has in-frame clones only and misses some. The repertoire holds 1.6 million or so clones, with over 95% as singletons. Sequenced input: naive CD4+ T cells sorted from blood. The subset denotes: CD45RA+ positively selected. These receptors were obtained from a man aged 25 to 40 in good health.

The V gene is TRBV7-2, the J gene TRBJ2-7; D gene ambiguous. The V end lost 5 bases, the J end lost 1 base, and 15 bases lay between the germline ends. Germline CDR1 and CDR2: SGHTA and FQGNSA. The CDR3 loop spans 15 amino acids. CDR3 amino acids: CASSPFTFLSYEQYF. CDR3 nucleotides: TGTGCCAGCAGCCCCTTCACTTTTCTTTCCTACGAGCAGTACTTC. Full variable domain (outside the CDR3, taken from reference TRBV7-2 and TRBJ2-7): GAGVSQSPSNKVTEKGKDVELRCDPISGHTALYWYRQSLGQGLEFLIYFQGNSAPDKSGLPSDRFSAERTGGSVSTLTIQRTQQEDSAVYLCASSPFTFLSYEQYFGPGTRLTVT.

The gene calls are TRBV5-1 and TRBJ2-3, with 10 positions matching TRBD2. The CDR3 has 17 amino acids. Looked up from germline, CDR1 is SGHRS and CDR2 is YFSETQ. The V gene end was trimmed by 3 bases and the J gene end by 0 bases; junction bases not matched to a gene: 7. CDR3 sequence reads: CASSSIRTSGSTDTQYF. The CDR3, as DNA: TGCGCCAGCAGCTCAATAAGGACTAGCGGTAGCACAGATACGCAGTATTTT.

The rearrangement uses TRBV5-4 and TRBJ2-1; possible D gene TRBD2, 6 bases. This CDR3 contains 15 residues. Trimming stripped 4 bases from V and 2 bases from J, with 13 bases between. Per germline, CDR1 SGHNT and CDR2 YYREEE (reference sequence). CDR3 in amino acids: CASSPGRGTYNEQFF. The CDR3 DNA sequence: TGTGCCAGCAGCCCCGGGAGAGGGACCTACAATGAGCAGTTCTTC.

This clone was seen just once. The same CDR3 is also encoded by other DNA sequences in this sample. J is TRBJ2-7 and V is TRBV2; a weak D match, TRBD1 (6 bases). The V end lost 5 bases, the J end lost 1 base, and 12 bases lay between the germline ends. Germline-derived CDR1 and CDR2 are SNHLY and FYNNEI. The CDR3 has 14 residues. CDR3 loop: CASSYDRSSYEQYF. The CDR3 nucleotides read TGTGCCAGCAGTTACGACAGGAGTTCCTACGAGCAGTACTTC.

The count of this clone is one. The chain joins TRBV6-5 to TRBJ2-4, with D perhaps TRBD2 (5 bases). CDR1 and CDR2 (germline): MNHEY, SVGAGI. This CDR3 region has 15 residues. Trimming shortened V by 0 bases and J by 0 bases, and 6 bases separated the two germline ends. CDR3 DNA: TGTGCCAGCAGTTACTCCGGACTAGCCAAAAACATTCAGTACTTC. Translating gives CASSYSGLAKNIQYF.

This CDR3 reads CASSRGTDSGNTIYF. CDR3 DNA sequence: TGCGCCAGCAGCCGGGGGACGGACTCTGGAAACACCATATATTTT. The chain links TRBV5-1 to TRBJ1-3; tentatively, D is TRBD1 (5 bases). This CDR3 has 15 residues. Germline V gene data show CDR1 as SGHRS and CDR2 as YFSETQ. Trimming took 4 bases from V and 0 from J, leaving 11 bases between them.

This clone was observed once. The chain couples TRBV29-1 to TRBJ2-5; unclear D gene. The CDR3 sequence is 13 residues long. Germline values: CDR1 SQVTM, CDR2 ANQGSEA. Trimming left V 7 bases short and J 2 bases short, with 14 bases between. CDR3 coding DNA: TGCAGCGCCCTACTCGCGGCGCAAGAGACCCAGTACTTC. Translation gives CSALLAAQETQYF.